This T cell receptor (beta chain) was captured by sequencing in a study of T-cell reconstitution after alpha-beta-depleted transplantation in children. This CDR3 is 11 amino acids long. The germline V and J ends were trimmed by 4 bases and 5 bases, with 6 bases remaining between them. Germline V gene lookup returns CDR1 SQVTM and CDR2 ANQGSEA. Turning to this clonotype: Its specificity is not known.

It was with unique molecular identifiers that the TCRbeta library was prepared. TCRdb ran MiXCR on the PCR reads and lists one entry per CDR3 protein. The sample yields 780,000 or so distinct CDR3 sequences, around 17% seen once. Broader study findings: The origin of alpha-beta T cells about two months after transplant was reportedly several hundred expanded graft clones. At day 60, the high TCRbeta diversity found in some patients originated from recipient T cells and thymic progenitors that had survived. The authors attributed T-cell counts and diversity one year after transplant mostly to newly produced T cells.

V usage is TRBV29-1 and J usage is TRBJ1-5, with D hard to call. Sequencing used PBMCs, mostly from graft donor cells, obtained 360 days after TCRalphabeta/CD19-depleted stem cell transplant. The TCR comes from a male patient between 5 and 17 years old who had a stem cell transplant for acute lymphoblastic leukemia, so the T cells may come from the graft donor. CDR3 bases: TGCAGCGTTGGTTCTGATCAGCCCCAGCATTTT. Translating gives CSVGSDQPQHF.